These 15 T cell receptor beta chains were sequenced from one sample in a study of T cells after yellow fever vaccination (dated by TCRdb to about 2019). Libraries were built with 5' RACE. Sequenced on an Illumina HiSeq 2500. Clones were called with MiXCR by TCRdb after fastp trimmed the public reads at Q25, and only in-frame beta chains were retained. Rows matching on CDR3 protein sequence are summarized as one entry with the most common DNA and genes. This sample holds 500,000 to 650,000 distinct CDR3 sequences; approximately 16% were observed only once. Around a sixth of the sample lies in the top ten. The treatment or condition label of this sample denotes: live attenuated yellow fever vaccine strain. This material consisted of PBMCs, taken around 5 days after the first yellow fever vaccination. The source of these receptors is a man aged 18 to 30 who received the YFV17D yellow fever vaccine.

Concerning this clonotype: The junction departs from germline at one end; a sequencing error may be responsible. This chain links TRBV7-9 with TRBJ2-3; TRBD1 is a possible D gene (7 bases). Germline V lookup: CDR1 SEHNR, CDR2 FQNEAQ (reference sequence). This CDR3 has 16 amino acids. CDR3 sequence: CASSEGAGQSTDTQYF. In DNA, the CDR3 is TGTGCTAGCAGCGAGGGGGCGGGACAGAGCACAGATACGCAGTATTTT.

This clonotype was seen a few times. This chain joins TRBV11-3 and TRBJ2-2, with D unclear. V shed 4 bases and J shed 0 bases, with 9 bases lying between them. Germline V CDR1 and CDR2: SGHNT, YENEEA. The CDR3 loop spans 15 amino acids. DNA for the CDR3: TGTGCCAGCAGCTCAATCCAAGCGAACACCGGGGAGCTGTTTTTT. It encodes CASSSIQANTGELFF.

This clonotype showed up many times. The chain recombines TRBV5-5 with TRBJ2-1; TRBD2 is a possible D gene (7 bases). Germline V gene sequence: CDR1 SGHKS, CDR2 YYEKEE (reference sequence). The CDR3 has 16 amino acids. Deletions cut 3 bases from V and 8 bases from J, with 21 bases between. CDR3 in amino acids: CASSSGLGGHIDEQFF. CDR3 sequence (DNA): TGTGCCAGCAGCTCCGGTCTGGGGGGGCATATCGATGAGCAGTTCTTC.

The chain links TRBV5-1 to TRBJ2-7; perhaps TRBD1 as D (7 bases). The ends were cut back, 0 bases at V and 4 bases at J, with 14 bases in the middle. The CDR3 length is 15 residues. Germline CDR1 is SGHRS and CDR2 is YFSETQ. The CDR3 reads CASSLVPGGLYEQYF. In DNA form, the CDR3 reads TGCGCCAGCAGCTTGGTGCCAGGGGGACTTTACGAGCAGTACTTC.

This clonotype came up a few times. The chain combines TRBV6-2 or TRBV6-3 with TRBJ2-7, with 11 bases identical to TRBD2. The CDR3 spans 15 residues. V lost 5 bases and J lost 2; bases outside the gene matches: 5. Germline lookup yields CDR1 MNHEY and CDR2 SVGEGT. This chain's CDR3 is CASSPLAGGTYEQYF. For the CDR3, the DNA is TGTGCCAGCAGTCCCCTAGCGGGGGGTACCTACGAGCAGTACTTC.

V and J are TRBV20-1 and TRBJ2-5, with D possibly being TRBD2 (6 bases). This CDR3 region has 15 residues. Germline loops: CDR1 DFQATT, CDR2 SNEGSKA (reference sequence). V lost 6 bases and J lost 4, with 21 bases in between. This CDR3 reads CSALVRDSHLETQYF. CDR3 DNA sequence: TGCAGTGCACTCGTCCGGGACTCACACTTAGAGACCCAGTACTTC.

CDR3 coding DNA: TGCGCCAGCAGCTTTGGGCAGGACCAAAACATTCAGTACTTC. Protein product: CASSFGQDQNIQYF. The gene calls are TRBV5-1 and TRBJ2-4; D unresolved. The V end was cut by 2 bases, the J end by 5 bases, with 11 bases between. The CDR3 spans 14 residues. CDR1 is SGHRS and CDR2 is YFSETQ in the germline V gene. Supplemented by reference TRBV5-1 and TRBJ2-4, the full variable domain reads KAGVTQTPRYLIKTRGQQVTLSCSPISGHRSVSWYQQTPGQGLQFLFEYFSETQRNKGNFPGRFSGRQFSNSRSEMNVSTLELGDSALYLCASSFGQDQNIQYFGAGTRLSVL.

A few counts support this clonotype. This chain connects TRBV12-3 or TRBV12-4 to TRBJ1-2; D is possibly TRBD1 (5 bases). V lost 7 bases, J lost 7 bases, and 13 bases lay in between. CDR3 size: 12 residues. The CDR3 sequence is CASTLRGSGYTF. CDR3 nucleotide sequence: TGTGCCAGCACCCTTCGGGGGTCTGGCTACACCTTC.

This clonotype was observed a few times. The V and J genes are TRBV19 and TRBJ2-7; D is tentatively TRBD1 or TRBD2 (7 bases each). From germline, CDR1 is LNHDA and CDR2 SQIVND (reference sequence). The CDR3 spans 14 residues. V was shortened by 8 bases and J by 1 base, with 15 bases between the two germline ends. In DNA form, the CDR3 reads TGTGCCAGTGCGCGACAGGGAGGGTCCTACGAGCAGTACTTC. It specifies CASARQGGSYEQYF.

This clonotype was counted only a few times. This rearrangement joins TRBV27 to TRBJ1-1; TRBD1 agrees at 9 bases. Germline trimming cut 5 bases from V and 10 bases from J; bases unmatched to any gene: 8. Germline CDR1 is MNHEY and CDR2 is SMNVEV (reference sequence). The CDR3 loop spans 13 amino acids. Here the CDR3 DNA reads TGTGCCAGCAGTGCGGGACAGGGTGTCCCAGCTTTCTTT. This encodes CASSAGQGVPAFF.

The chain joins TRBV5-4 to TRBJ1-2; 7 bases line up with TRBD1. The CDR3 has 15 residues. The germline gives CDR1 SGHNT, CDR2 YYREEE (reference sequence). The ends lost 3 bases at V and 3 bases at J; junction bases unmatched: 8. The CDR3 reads CASSSGTDIHYGYTF. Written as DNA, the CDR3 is TGTGCCAGCAGCTCCGGGACAGACATTCACTATGGCTACACCTTC. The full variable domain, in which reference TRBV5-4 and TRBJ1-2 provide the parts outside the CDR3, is ETGVTQSPTHLIKTRGQQVTLRCSSQSGHNTVSWYQQALGQGPQFIFQYYREEENGRGNFPPRFSGLQFPNYSSELNVNALELDDSALYLCASSSGTDIHYGYTFGSGTRLTVV.

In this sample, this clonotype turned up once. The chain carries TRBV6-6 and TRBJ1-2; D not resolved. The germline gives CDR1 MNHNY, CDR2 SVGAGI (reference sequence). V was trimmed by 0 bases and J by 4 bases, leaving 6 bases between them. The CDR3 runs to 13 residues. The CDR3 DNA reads TGTGCCAGCAGTTACTCCCCTTCCTATGGCTACACCTTC. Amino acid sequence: CASSYSPSYGYTF.

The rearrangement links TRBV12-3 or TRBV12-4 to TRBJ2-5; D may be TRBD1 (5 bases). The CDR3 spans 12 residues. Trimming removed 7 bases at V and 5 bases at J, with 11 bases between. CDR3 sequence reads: CASTWKGETQYF. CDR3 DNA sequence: TGTGCCAGCACTTGGAAGGGGGAGACCCAGTACTTC.

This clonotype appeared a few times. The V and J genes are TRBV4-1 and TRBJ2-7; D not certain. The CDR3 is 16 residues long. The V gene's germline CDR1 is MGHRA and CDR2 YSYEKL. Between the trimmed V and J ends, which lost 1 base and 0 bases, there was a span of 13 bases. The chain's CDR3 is CASSQVGGLLSYEQYF. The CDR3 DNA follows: TGCGCCAGCAGCCAAGTTGGTGGCCTTCTCTCCTACGAGCAGTACTTC.

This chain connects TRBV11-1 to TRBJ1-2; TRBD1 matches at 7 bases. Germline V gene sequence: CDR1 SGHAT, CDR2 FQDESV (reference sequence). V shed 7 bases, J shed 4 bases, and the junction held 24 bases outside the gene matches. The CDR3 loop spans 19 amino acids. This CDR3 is CASTTATGYSPQGSYGYTF. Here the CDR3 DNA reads TGTGCCAGCACTACGGCGACAGGGTATTCTCCCCAAGGGAGCTATGGCTACACCTTC.